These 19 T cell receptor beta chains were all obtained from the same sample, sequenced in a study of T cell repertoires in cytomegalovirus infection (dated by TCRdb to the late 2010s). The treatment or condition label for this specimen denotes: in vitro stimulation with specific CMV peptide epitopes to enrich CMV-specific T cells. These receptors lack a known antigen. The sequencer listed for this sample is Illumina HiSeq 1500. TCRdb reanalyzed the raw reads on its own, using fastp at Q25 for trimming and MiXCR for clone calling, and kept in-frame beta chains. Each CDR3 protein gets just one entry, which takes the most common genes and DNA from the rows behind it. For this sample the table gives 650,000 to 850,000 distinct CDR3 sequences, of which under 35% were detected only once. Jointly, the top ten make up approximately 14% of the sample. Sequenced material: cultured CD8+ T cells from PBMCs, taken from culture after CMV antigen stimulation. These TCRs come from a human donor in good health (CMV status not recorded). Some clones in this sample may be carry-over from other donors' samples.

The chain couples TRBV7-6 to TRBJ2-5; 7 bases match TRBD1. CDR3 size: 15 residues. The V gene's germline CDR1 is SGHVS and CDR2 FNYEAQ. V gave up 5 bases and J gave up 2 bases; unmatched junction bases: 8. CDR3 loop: CASSPGDSLQETQYF. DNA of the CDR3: TGTGCCAGCAGCCCTGGGGACAGCCTTCAAGAGACCCAGTACTTC.

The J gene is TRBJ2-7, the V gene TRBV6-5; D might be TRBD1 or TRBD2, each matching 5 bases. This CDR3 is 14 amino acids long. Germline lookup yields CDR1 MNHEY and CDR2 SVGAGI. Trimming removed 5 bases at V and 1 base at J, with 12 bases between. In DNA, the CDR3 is TGTGCCAGCAGTCAAAGTTGGGGGTCCTACGAGCAGTACGTC. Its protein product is CASSQSWGSYEQYV.

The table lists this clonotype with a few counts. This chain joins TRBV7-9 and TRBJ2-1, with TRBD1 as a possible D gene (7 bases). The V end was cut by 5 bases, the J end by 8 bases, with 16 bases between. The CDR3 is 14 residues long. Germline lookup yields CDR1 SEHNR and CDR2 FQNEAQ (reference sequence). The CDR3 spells CASSRGQEGDEQFF. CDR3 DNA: TGTGCCAGCAGCCGAGGACAGGAGGGGGATGAGCAGTTCTTC.

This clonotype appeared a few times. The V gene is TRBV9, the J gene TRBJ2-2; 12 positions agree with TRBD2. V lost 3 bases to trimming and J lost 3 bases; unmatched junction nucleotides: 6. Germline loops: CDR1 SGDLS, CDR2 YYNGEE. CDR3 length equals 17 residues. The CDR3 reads CASSAVGTSGYTGELFF. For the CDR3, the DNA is TGTGCCAGCAGCGCAGTGGGGACTAGCGGGTACACCGGGGAGCTGTTTTTT.

CDR3 amino acids: CASSKRGPGGTDTQYF. For the CDR3, the DNA is TGTGCCAGCAGTAAGCGGGGGCCCGGCGGCACAGATACGCAGTATTTT. This chain uses TRBV6-1 with TRBJ2-3, with 8 bases lining up with TRBD2. The germline CDR1 and CDR2 sequences are MNHNS and SASEGT. V was clipped by 5 bases and J by 1 base; unmatched bases: 8. CDR3 length: 16 residues.

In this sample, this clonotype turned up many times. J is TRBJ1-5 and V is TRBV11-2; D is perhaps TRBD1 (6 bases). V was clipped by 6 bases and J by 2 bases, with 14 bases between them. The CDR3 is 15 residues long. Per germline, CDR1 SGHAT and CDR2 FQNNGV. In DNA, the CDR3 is TGTGCCAGCAGTTCACAGGGTTTTGGCAATCAGCCCCAGCATTTT. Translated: CASSSQGFGNQPQHF.

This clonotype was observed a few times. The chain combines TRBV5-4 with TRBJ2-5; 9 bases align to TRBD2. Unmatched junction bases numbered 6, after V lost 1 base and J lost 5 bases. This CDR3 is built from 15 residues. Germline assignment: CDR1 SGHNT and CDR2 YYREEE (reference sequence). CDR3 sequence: CASSLPGGGAETQYF. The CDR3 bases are TGTGCCAGCAGCTTGCCGGGCGGGGGGGCGGAGACCCAGTACTTC.

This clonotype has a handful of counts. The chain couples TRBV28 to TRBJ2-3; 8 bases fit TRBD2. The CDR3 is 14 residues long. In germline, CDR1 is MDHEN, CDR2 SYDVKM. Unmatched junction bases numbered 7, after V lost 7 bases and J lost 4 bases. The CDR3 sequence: CASKRRGAPDTQYF. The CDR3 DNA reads TGTGCCAGCAAGCGGCGGGGGGCTCCAGATACGCAGTATTTT.

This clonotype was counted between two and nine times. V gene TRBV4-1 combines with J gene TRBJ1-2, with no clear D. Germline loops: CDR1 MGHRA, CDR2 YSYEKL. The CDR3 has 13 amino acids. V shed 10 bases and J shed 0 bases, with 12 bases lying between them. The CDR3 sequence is CATSRSTNYGYTF. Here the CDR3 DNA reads TGCGCCACCTCCAGGAGTACTAACTATGGCTACACCTTC.

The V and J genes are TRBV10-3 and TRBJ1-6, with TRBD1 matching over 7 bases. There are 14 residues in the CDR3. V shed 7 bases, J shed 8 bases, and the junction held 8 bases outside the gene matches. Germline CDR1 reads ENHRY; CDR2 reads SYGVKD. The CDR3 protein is CAIKPGQSDSPLHF. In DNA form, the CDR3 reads TGTGCCATCAAGCCGGGACAGTCTGATTCACCCCTCCACTTT.

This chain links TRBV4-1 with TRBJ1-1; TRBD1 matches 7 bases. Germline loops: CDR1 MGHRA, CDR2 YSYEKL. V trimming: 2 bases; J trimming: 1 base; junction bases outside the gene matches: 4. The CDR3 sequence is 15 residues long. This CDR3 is CASSQNRDRNTEAFF. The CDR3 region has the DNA TGCGCCAGCAGCCAAAATCGGGACAGGAACACTGAAGCTTTCTTT.

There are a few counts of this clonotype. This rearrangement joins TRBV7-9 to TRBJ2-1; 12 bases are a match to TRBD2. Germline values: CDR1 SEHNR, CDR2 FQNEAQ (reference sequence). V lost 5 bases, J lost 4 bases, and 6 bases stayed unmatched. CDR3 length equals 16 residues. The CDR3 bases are TGTGCCAGCAGCCCTACTAGCGGGGGGATTTACAATGAGCAGTTCTTC. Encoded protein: CASSPTSGGIYNEQFF.

This chain's CDR3 is CASSPRGGDLHPTDTQYF. CDR3 DNA sequence: TGTGCCAGCAGCCCCAGGGGCGGGGACCTCCACCCCACAGATACGCAGTATTTT. The rearrangement uses TRBV7-9 and TRBJ2-3; D assignment may be TRBD1 or TRBD2 (6 bases each). V lost 5 bases and J 2 bases, leaving 23 bases between the germline ends. Germline CDR1 reads SEHNR; CDR2 reads FQNEAQ (reference sequence). The CDR3 runs 18 residues.

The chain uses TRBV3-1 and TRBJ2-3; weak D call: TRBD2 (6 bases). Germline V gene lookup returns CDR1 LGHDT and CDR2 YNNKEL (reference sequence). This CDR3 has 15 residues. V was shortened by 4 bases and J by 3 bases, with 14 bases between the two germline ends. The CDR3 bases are TGTGCCAGCAGCCCCGGGGCTGGAGGGACAGATACGCAGTATTTT. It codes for CASSPGAGGTDTQYF.

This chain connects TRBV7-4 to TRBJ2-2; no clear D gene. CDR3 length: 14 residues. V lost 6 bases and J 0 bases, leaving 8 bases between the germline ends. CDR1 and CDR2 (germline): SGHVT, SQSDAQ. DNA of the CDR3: TGTGCCAGCAGACCGACATCGAACACCGGGGAGCTGTTTTTT. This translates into CASRPTSNTGELFF.

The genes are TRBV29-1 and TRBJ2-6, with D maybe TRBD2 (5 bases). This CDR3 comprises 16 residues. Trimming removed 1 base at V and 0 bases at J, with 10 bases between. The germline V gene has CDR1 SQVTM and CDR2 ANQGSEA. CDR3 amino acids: CSVEARGSSGANVLTF. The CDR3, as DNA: TGCAGCGTTGAAGCCCGGGGAAGCTCTGGGGCCAACGTCCTGACTTTC.

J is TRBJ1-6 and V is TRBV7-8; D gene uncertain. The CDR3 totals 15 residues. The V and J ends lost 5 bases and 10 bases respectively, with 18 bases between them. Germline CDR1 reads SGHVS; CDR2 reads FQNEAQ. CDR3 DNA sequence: TGTGCCAGCAGCCCCTCTTTTGGGCGAGGCTCACCCCTCCACTTT. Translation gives CASSPSFGRGSPLHF.

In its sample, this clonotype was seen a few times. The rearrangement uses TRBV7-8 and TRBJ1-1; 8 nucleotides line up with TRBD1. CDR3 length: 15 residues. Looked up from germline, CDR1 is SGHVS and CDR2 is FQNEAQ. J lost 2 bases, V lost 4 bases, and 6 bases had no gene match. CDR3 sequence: CASSSPGQVNTEAFF. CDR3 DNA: TGTGCCAGCAGCTCGCCGGGACAGGTTAACACTGAAGCTTTCTTT.

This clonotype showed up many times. Here the CDR3 DNA reads TGTGCCAGCAGCTTGAGCTTCAATGAGCAGTTCTTC. Translating it yields CASSLSFNEQFF. The gene calls are TRBV7-8 and TRBJ2-1; D remains unclear. Deletions cut 3 bases from V and 6 bases from J, with 6 bases between. Germline loops: CDR1 SGHVS, CDR2 FQNEAQ. This CDR3 spans 12 amino acids.